The TCR beta chain under discussion was sequenced for a study of response to subunit inactivated influenza vaccine. Study-wide results and caveats: That few new T cells are recruited by each seasonal influenza vaccination was the authors' suggestion.

TCRdb reanalysed the RT-PCR reads using MiXCR and keeps one entry per CDR3 protein. The profile shows about 480,000 distinct CDR3 sequences, roughly 11% of them singletons. The V end lost 6 bases, the J end lost 4 bases, and 10 bases lay between the germline ends. Germline-derived CDR1 and CDR2 are SGHRS and YFSETQ. This CDR3 is 12 amino acids long. This clonotype was seen more than once but under ten times. Its antigen is as yet unknown. The TCR comes from a man over 45 who received an inactivated influenza vaccine. This chain links TRBV5-1 with TRBJ1-1; no firm D call. The sample in question was PBMCs from blood, obtained about 40 days after vaccination. CDR3 nucleotides: TGCGCCAGCACGAGGTCGGGCACTGAAGCTTTCTTT. Encoded protein: CASTRSGTEAFF.